The 6 T cell receptor beta chains below were found in one sample sequenced in a study of metastatic and nonmetastatic thyroid tumors (dated by TCRdb to the early 2020s). Before undergoing thyroid surgery, none of the patients had been given any kind of treatment. Preparation of the library involved PCR. Reads for this sample came from an Illumina HiSeq 4000. TCRdb applied fastp at Q25 and MiXCR to the public reads, then kept only in-frame beta chains. The sample records approximately 84,000 clones, 14% to 15% of which are singletons. About 3.9% of the sample is taken by the ten largest. The source material was blood. The receptor set was obtained from a female donor with papillary thyroid cancer or a benign thyroid nodule (not recorded which). Some clones in this sample may be carry-over from other donors' samples.

This clone has a count of ten or more. The chain carries TRBV30 and TRBJ1-6, with no clear D. V was shortened by 2 bases and J by 2 bases, with 7 bases between the two germline ends. The germline gives CDR1 GTSNPN, CDR2 SVGIG (reference sequence). The CDR3 consists of 14 residues. The CDR3 nucleotides read TGTGCCTGGAGTCCAGCCGCCTATAATTCACCCCTCCACTTT. It encodes CAWSPAAYNSPLHF.

This clone has a count of ten or more. The chain recombines TRBV5-1 with TRBJ1-5, with TRBD1 as a possible D gene (6 bases). The CDR3 contains 14 residues. Trimming took off 4 bases at V and 2 bases at J, with 10 bases between the two ends. Germline values: CDR1 SGHRS, CDR2 YFSETQ. CDR3: CASSVQGGNQPQHF. The CDR3 nucleotides are TGCGCCAGCAGCGTACAGGGTGGCAATCAGCCCCAGCATTTT.

There are many counts of this clone. This chain joins TRBV11-1 and TRBJ2-6; TRBD1 might be the D (6 bases). The ends were cut back, 0 bases at V and 4 bases at J, with 16 bases in the middle. Looked up from germline, CDR1 is SGHAT and CDR2 is FQDESV (reference sequence). There are 18 residues in the CDR3. The CDR3 DNA is TGTGCCAGCAGCTTAGCGAGGGGGTCGGGATCCGGGGCCAACGTCCTGACTTTC. Amino acid sequence: CASSLARGSGSGANVLTF.

This clone was recorded at least ten times. This rearrangement joins TRBV4-1 to TRBJ1-5; TRBD1 aligns across 9 bases. CDR1 and CDR2 (germline): MGHRA, YSYEKL. This CDR3 region has 17 residues. J gave up 3 bases and V 1 base, and 7 bases lay outside the gene matches. CDR3 DNA sequence: TGCGCCAGCAGCCAAGGGGGACAGGGTGAGATCAATCAGCCCCAGCATTTT. As protein: CASSQGGQGEINQPQHF.

On this clone: A read error may account for a junction end that differs from germline. This chain links TRBV18 with TRBJ2-7; D uncertain. Per germline, CDR1 KGHSH and CDR2 LQKENI. The CDR3 runs to 14 residues. The CDR3 DNA sequence: TGTGACAGCTCACCACCTTACAGTCCCTACGAGCAGTACTTC. This sequence encodes CDSSPPYSPYEQYF.

V usage is TRBV7-2 and J usage is TRBJ2-7, with TRBD2 as a possible D gene (5 bases). This CDR3 has 13 residues. V dropped 4 bases and J dropped 6 bases, with 13 bases sitting between them. Per germline, CDR1 SGHTA and CDR2 FQGNSA. The CDR3 nucleotides are TGTGCCAGCAGCTACGGGCCGGAGGCCGAGCAGTACTTC. It is translated as CASSYGPEAEQYF. The variable domain in full, with the rest retrieved from reference TRBV7-2 and TRBJ2-7, is GAGVSQSPSNKVTEKGKDVELRCDPISGHTALYWYRQSLGQGLEFLIYFQGNSAPDKSGLPSDRFSAERTGGSVSTLTIQRTQQEDSAVYLCASSYGPEAEQYFGPGTRLTVT.